A selection of T cell receptor beta chains follows, all from one sample in a study of identifying expanded T cells in peripheral blood. The table came from immunoSEQ multiplex PCR; TCRdb's copy has only in-frame clones and leaves some out. Here the sample spans 81,000 or so clones, around 84% being singletons. Sequences were obtained from blood. These receptors were taken from a person between 18 and 75 years old in good health. Each CDR3 is given with its conserved first and last residue. Each record gives: V gene, clone size, J gene, CDR3 protein. A row's size may be missing; if present it is once, few, many or a size class.

TRBV28	-	TRBJ2-3	CASSPPDRDTDTQYF
TRBV7-9	once	TRBJ2-3	CASSLLAAWSYSTDTQYF
TRBV20-1	-	TRBJ2-7	CSASGPYEQYF
TRBV29-1	-	TRBJ2-1	CSVRDRGEFF
TRBV6-1	few	TRBJ2-2	CASNRDTANTGELFF
TRBV28	-	TRBJ1-5	CASKPGHWEQPQHF
TRBV28	once	TRBJ1-1	CASNLPGVTTEAFF
TRBV6-6	few	TRBJ2-1	CASSPQGTSGYNEQFF
TRBV19	few	TRBJ1-1	CASSSNPVAGAFF
TRBV19	-	TRBJ1-2	CASSIDWNYGYTF
TRBV2	few	TRBJ2-1	CASRSGTGSDNEQFF
TRBV30	few	TRBJ1-3	CAWSTPERGEF
TRBV5-1	-	TRBJ2-7	CASSLLVGQGAYEQYF
TRBV2	-	TRBJ1-5	CASSERGQQPQHF
TRBV5-1	few	TRBJ2-3	CASGSGNLDTQYF
TRBV2	few	TRBJ1-5	CASSEAQGFGQPQHF
TRBV28	-	TRBJ1-1	CASSPRDFGTEAFF
TRBV2	-	TRBJ1-5	CASSADRGRNQPQHF
TRBV10-3	-	TRBJ2-7	CAIKPGLAGGTYEQYF
TRBV30	-	TRBJ2-3	CAWSVGPSTDTQYF
TRBV15	-	TRBJ1-2	CATSRDSSGYANYGYTF
TRBV15	-	TRBJ1-4	CATSRGVGQGNEKLFF
TRBV7-8	-	TRBJ2-7	CASSLDASQEQYF
TRBV28	-	TRBJ2-3	CASREQGFTDTQYF
TRBV6-5	once	TRBJ2-7	CASRTGETYEQYF
TRBV6-5	-	TRBJ2-7	CASTGSLSSYEQYF
TRBV7-9	-	TRBJ2-5	CASSFRTGPLKYQETQYF
TRBV7-9	-	TRBJ1-2	CASSLVGQGANYGYTF
TRBV7-2	-	TRBJ1-5	CASSALQGAQPQHF
TRBV5-4	-	TRBJ1-2	CASSLSDSRYGYTF
TRBV9	-	TRBJ1-2	CASSVQATNYGYTF
TRBV18	-	TRBJ1-4	CASSRGQLNEKLFF
TRBV9	-	TRBJ1-2	CASSVAGFDGYTF
TRBV12-1	-	TRBJ1-4	CASSFAPIEKLFF
TRBV6-5	few	TRBJ2-1	CASGDPYNEQFF
TRBV21-1	few	TRBJ1-2	CASSNFEGGYGYTF
TRBV29-1	-	TRBJ2-5	CSVEARRSGRIGQETQYF
TRBV7-8	-	TRBJ2-7	CASSLVASGGYEQYF
TRBV7-3	-	TRBJ2-5	CASSLGTSGVQETQYF
TRBV6-5	-	TRBJ2-1	CASSLRWGEDEQFF
TRBV14	-	TRBJ2-7	CASSQELGPWGYEQYF
TRBV13	-	TRBJ1-1	CASSSDREATEAFF
TRBV2	-	TRBJ2-6	CASSEATRLGTGANVLTF
TRBV6-5	-	TRBJ2-3	CASSSLTSGTTDTQYF
TRBV19	-	TRBJ2-2	CASSTPNTGELFF